The 20 T cell receptor beta chains below come from one sample, sequenced in a study of post-analysis software for immune sequencing data. Unique-molecular-identifier-tagged TCR beta cDNA libraries were used. TCRdb passed the PCR reads through MiXCR, listing each CDR3 protein once. The data show under 900,000 distinct CDR3 sequences, under 70% seen once. These receptors have no known antigen. Findings and limits, study-wide: There were roughly 5 TRBV segments more frequent in patients than controls, and TRBV5-6, TRBV5-1 and TRBV20-1 were among them.

Sequencing was carried out using blood. The receptors were gathered from a girl aged 5 to 17 with multiple sclerosis.

The V gene is TRBV18, the J gene TRBJ1-1; the D gene is possibly TRBD1 (5 bases). CDR3 length: 15 residues. The V gene lost 2 bases and the J gene lost 3 bases, with 13 bases spanning the gap. Per germline, CDR1 KGHSH and CDR2 LQKENI. CDR3 in amino acids: CASSPSSGSDTEAFF. CDR3 bases: TGTGCCAGCTCACCATCTTCAGGGTCGGACACTGAAGCTTTCTTT.

A few counts support this clonotype. CDR3 nucleotides: TGTGCCAGCAGTTCCCGGACTGCTTCCTACAATGAGCAGTTCTTC. Its translation is CASSSRTASYNEQFF. The genes are TRBV12-3 or TRBV12-4 and TRBJ2-1; D may be TRBD2 (5 bases). The V and J ends lost 4 bases and 1 base respectively, with 11 bases between them. The CDR3 runs 15 residues.

There are a few counts of this clonotype. This chain uses TRBV20-1 with TRBJ1-2; 9 bases line up with TRBD1. Germline V gives CDR1 DFQATT, CDR2 SNEGSKA (reference sequence). The CDR3 is 16 amino acids. Trimming took 3 bases from V and 6 from J; bases not matched to a gene: 14. DNA for the CDR3: TGCAGTGCTAGGCCCGGGACAGGGTGGTTTATTGATGGCTACACCTTC. Translated, it gives CSARPGTGWFIDGYTF.

The chain recombines TRBV5-1 with TRBJ2-1; D may be TRBD2 (5 bases). V lost 3 bases and J lost 9, with 13 bases in between. This CDR3 is 13 amino acids long. The germline CDR1 and CDR2 sequences are SGHRS and YFSETQ. CDR3 loop: CASSSQLGSEQFF. In nucleotides, the CDR3 is TGCGCCAGCAGCTCCCAACTAGGTAGTGAGCAGTTCTTC. The full variable domain, its missing parts supplied by reference TRBV5-1 and TRBJ2-1, is KAGVTQTPRYLIKTRGQQVTLSCSPISGHRSVSWYQQTPGQGLQFLFEYFSETQRNKGNFPGRFSGRQFSNSRSEMNVSTLELGDSALYLCASSSQLGSEQFFGPGTRLTVL.

This clonotype was seen a handful of times. The CDR3 coding sequence is TGTGCCAGCAGCTTAGGTCCAGGGATCAGGGAGCAGTACTTC. This encodes CASSLGPGIREQYF. The chain uses TRBV7-8 and TRBJ2-7; the D gene is possibly TRBD1 (5 bases). Trimming took 1 base from V and 7 from J, leaving 14 bases between them. The CDR3 covers 14 residues. Germline-derived CDR1 and CDR2 are SGHVS and FQNEAQ.

The chain is built from TRBV5-1 and TRBJ2-7, with D perhaps TRBD1 or TRBD2 (5 bases each). CDR3 size: 14 residues. CDR1 is SGHRS, CDR2 YFSETQ, per germline. V was clipped by 4 bases and J by 2 bases, with 13 bases between them. This CDR3 reads CASSPGRGPYEQYF. CDR3 DNA: TGCGCCAGCAGCCCGGGTCGGGGACCCTACGAGCAGTACTTC.

Written as DNA, the CDR3 is TGTGCCAGCAGTTTATCTTTGGGGGGGATTCAGCCCCAGCATTTT. It specifies CASSLSLGGIQPQHF. The V gene is TRBV27, the J gene TRBJ1-5; D is perhaps TRBD1 (5 bases). Germline CDR1 reads MNHEY; CDR2 reads SMNVEV (reference sequence). Trimming removed 0 bases at V and 6 bases at J, with 12 bases between. The length of the CDR3 is 15 residues.

The V call is TRBV7-2, the J call TRBJ1-2; 11 bases fit TRBD1. The length of the CDR3 is 15 residues. Germline-derived CDR1 and CDR2 are SGHTA and FQGNSA. With 4 bases clipped from V and 3 bases from J, the junction kept 4 bases outside the gene matches. For the CDR3, the DNA is TGTGCCAGCAGCTCGGACAGGGGGCTCGACTATGGCTACACCTTC. Protein: CASSSDRGLDYGYTF.

There are a few counts of this clonotype. This chain joins TRBV2 and TRBJ2-5; no definite D call. Germline-derived CDR1 and CDR2 are SNHLY and FYNNEI. This CDR3 has 11 residues. The ends were cut back, 7 bases at V and 7 bases at J, with 10 bases in the middle. In DNA, the CDR3 is TGTGCCAGCATGACGGAGAGGACCCAGTACTTC. Its protein is CASMTERTQYF.

This clonotype has just a few counts. V gene TRBV20-1 combines with J gene TRBJ1-4, with 8 bases matching TRBD1. J lost 7 bases, V lost 0 bases, and 13 bases had no gene match. The CDR3 consists of 17 residues. The germline V gene has CDR1 DFQATT and CDR2 SNEGSKA (reference sequence). CDR3 amino acids: CSARDPTGGVPGEKLFF. The DNA of the CDR3 is TGCAGTGCTAGAGATCCCACAGGGGGGGTCCCAGGTGAAAAACTGTTTTTT.

The rearrangement uses TRBV5-1 and TRBJ2-5; 8 bases map to TRBD1. The DNA end favors TRBJ2-7, so the J call may be wrong. CDR3 length: 13 residues. Germline CDR1 and CDR2: SGHRS and YFSETQ. CDR3 region: CASSFRTGLEQYF. In DNA form, the CDR3 reads TGCGCCAGCAGCTTCCGGACAGGGCTCGAGCAGTACTTC.

The V gene is TRBV5-1, the J gene TRBJ2-1, with 10 bases that match TRBD1. The V and J ends lost 1 base and 6 bases, in that order; junction bases with no gene match: 10. The CDR3 totals 17 residues. Germline CDR1 is SGHRS and CDR2 is YFSETQ. CDR3 sequence reads: CASSLRRQGAQGNEQFF. Here the CDR3 DNA reads TGCGCCAGCAGCTTGAGAAGACAGGGGGCTCAAGGCAATGAGCAGTTCTTC.

V is TRBV29-1 and J is TRBJ1-1, with a possible D match to TRBD1 (6 bases). This CDR3 comprises 12 residues. Trimming removed 7 bases from V and 3 bases from J, with 12 bases in between. Germline CDR1 reads SQVTM; CDR2 reads ANQGSEA. The CDR3 DNA reads as TGCAGCGCCGCGACAGGATACACTGAAGCTTTCTTT. It yields the protein CSAATGYTEAFF.

The chain is built from TRBV7-6 and TRBJ2-6; D call uncertain. With 0 bases removed from V and 0 bases from J, the gap between germline ends came to 12 bases. CDR1 SGHVS and CDR2 FNYEAQ come from the germline V gene. The CDR3 is 18 residues long. CDR3 nucleotide sequence: TGTGCCAGCAGCTTAGCGGTGGACGGAAGCTCTGGGGCCAACGTCCTGACTTTC. Its translation is CASSLAVDGSSGANVLTF.

V is TRBV7-2 and J is TRBJ1-4, with D possibly TRBD1 on 6 matching bases. CDR1 is SGHTA and CDR2 is FQGNSA in the germline V gene. This CDR3 comprises 15 residues. V shed 4 bases and J shed 6 bases, with 15 bases lying between them. CDR3 in DNA: TGTGCCAGCAGCTATTACAGGGCGGAGGATGAAAAACTGTTTTTT. Amino acid sequence: CASSYYRAEDEKLFF.

This clonotype was detected only a few times. The chain has TRBV7-9 and TRBJ2-1; 7 bases are shared with TRBD2. J was trimmed by 4 bases and V by 7 bases; bases with no gene match: 16. The CDR3 is 17 residues long. Germline V lookup: CDR1 SEHNR, CDR2 FQNEAQ (reference sequence). Here the CDR3 DNA reads TGTGCCAGCACCCACCGATTTCCTGCTAGCGGATACAATGAGCAGTTCTTC. Encoded protein: CASTHRFPASGYNEQFF. Variable domain in full (rest from reference TRBV7-9 and TRBJ2-1): DTGVSQNPRHKITKRGQNVTFRCDPISEHNRLYWYRQTLGQGPEFLTYFQNEAQLEKSRLLSDRFSAERPKGSFSTLEIQRTEQGDSAMYLCASTHRFPASGYNEQFFGPGTRLTVL.

The gene calls are TRBV6-5 and TRBJ1-2, with D maybe TRBD1 (5 bases). CDR3 length: 15 amino acids. Germline V gene lookup returns CDR1 MNHEY and CDR2 SVGAGI. Trimming cost V 0 bases and J 5 bases, with 13 bases left between them. The CDR3 nucleotides are TGTGCCAGCAGTTACTCCGTCAATGGGGGATATGGCTACACCTTC. It specifies CASSYSVNGGYGYTF.

CDR3 DNA sequence: TGCAGTAGTAAACGGCAAGGGGAAGAGACCCAGTACTTC. Translating gives CSSKRQGEETQYF. V and J are TRBV20-1 and TRBJ2-5, with D tentatively TRBD1 (5 bases). CDR3 length equals 13 residues. Germline CDR1 reads DFQATT; CDR2 reads SNEGSKA (reference sequence). Deletions cut 8 bases from V and 3 bases from J, with 16 bases between.

This chain links TRBV12-3 or TRBV12-4 with TRBJ2-7; 12 nucleotides match TRBD2. V gave up 4 bases and J gave up 2 bases; unmatched junction bases: 15. The CDR3 extends over 19 amino acids. DNA of the CDR3: TGTGCCAGCAGTTCCCGACAGCCCCTACGACTAGCGGGGGCCTACGAGCAGTACTTC. The encoded protein is CASSSRQPLRLAGAYEQYF.

J is TRBJ1-2 and V is TRBV7-2, with D unresolved. CDR1 and CDR2 from the germline V gene are SGHTA and FQGNSA. The CDR3 is 14 amino acids. V was cut by 4 bases and J by 4 bases, with 13 bases left in between. This CDR3 reads CASSSFEGTYGYTF. The CDR3 DNA sequence: TGTGCCAGCAGCTCCTTTGAGGGAACCTATGGCTACACCTTC.